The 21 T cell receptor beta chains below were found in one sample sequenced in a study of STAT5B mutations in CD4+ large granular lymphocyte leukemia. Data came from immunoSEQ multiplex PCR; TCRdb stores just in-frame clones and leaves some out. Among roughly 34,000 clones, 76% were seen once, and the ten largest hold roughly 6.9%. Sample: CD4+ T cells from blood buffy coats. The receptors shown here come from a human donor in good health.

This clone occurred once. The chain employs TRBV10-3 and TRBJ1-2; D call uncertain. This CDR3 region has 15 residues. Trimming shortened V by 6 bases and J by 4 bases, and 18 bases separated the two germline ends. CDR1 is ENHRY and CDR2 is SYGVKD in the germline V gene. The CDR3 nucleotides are TGTGCCATCAGATCCGTAGCCCAAACTTTCTATGGCTACACCTTC. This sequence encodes CAIRSVAQTFYGYTF.

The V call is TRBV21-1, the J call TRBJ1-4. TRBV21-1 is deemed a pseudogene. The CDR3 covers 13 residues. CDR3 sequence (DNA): TGTGCCAGCAGCTTTAAACCCCCTGAAAAACTGTTTTTT. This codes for CASSFKPPEKLFF.

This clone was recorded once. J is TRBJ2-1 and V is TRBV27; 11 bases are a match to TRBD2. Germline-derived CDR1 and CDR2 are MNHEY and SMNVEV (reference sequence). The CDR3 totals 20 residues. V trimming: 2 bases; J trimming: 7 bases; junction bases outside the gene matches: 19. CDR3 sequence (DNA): TGTGCCAGCAGTTTAGCTTCGTCTAGCGGGGGGACATTAAGGAGGAATGAGCAGTTCTTC. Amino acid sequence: CASSLASSSGGTLRRNEQFF.

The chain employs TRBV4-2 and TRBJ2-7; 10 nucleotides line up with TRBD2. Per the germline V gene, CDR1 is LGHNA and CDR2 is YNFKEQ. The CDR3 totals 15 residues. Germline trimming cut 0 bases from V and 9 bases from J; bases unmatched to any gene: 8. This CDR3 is CASSQDLAGEYGQYF. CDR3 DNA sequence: TGTGCCAGCAGCCAAGACCTAGCGGGAGAATATGGGCAGTACTTC.

The chain's CDR3 is CASTPPCMYF. The DNA of the CDR3 is TGTGCCAGCACCCCTCCTTGTATGTACTTC. The V and J genes are TRBV7-4 and TRBJ2-7; D ambiguous. Germline V gives CDR1 SGHVT, CDR2 SQSDAQ. V gave up 7 bases and J gave up 12 bases, with 13 bases separating them. This CDR3 contains 10 residues.

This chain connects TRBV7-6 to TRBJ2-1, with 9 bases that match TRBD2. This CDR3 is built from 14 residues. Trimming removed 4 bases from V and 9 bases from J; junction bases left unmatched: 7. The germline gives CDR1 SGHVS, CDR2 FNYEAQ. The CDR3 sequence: CASSYSGSDGEQFF. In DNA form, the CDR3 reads TGTGCCAGCAGCTATAGCGGGAGTGACGGTGAGCAGTTCTTC.

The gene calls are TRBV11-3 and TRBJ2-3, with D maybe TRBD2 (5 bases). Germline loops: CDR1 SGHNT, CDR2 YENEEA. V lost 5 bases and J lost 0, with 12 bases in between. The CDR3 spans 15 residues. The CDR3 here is CASSRTAGSTDTQYF. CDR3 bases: TGTGCCAGCAGCCGAACGGCGGGTAGCACAGATACGCAGTATTTT.

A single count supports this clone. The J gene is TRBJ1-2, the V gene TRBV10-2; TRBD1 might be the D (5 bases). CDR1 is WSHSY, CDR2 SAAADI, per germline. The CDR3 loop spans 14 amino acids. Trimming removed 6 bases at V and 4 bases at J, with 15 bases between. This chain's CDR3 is CASSYQGNGYGYTF. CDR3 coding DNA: TGCGCCAGCAGCTATCAGGGTAACGGCTATGGCTACACCTTC.

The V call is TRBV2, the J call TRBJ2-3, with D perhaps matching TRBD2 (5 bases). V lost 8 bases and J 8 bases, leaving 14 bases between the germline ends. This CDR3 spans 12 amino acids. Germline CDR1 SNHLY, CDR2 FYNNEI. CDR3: CASRVAGGTQYF. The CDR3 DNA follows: TGTGCCAGCCGAGTAGCAGGAGGTACGCAGTATTTT.

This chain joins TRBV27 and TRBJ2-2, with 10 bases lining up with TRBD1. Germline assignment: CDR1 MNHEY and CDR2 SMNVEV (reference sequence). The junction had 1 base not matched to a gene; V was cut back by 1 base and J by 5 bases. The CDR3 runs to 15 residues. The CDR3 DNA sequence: TGTGCCAGCAGTTTATGGGGACAGGGGACCGGGGAGCTGTTTTTT. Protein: CASSLWGQGTGELFF.

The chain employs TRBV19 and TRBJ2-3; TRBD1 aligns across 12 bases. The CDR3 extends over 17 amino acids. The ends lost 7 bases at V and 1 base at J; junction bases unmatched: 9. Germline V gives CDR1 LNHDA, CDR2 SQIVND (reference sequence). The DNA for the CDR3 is TGTGCCAGTACCCCTGGGACAGGGGGCCGCGGCACAGATACGCAGTATTTT. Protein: CASTPGTGGRGTDTQYF.

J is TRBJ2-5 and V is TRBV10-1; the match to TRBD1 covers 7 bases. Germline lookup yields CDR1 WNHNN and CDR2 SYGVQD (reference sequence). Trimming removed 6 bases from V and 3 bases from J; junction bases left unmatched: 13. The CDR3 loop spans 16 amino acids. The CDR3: CASRIHLRTGEETQYF. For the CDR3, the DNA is TGCGCCAGCAGAATTCATCTCCGGACAGGCGAAGAGACCCAGTACTTC.

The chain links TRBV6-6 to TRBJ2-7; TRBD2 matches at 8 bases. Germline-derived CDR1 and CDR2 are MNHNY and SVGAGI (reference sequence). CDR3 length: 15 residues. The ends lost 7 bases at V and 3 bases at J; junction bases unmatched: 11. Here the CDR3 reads CASIGSGGPYYEQYF. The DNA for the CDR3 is TGTGCCAGCATTGGGTCGGGAGGGCCTTACTACGAGCAGTACTTC.

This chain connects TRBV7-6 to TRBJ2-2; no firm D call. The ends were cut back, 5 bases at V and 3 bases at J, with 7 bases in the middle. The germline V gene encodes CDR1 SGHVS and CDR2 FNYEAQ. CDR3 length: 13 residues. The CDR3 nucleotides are TGTGCCAGCAGCCCCCGTGACACCGGGGAGCTGTTTTTT. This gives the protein CASSPRDTGELFF.

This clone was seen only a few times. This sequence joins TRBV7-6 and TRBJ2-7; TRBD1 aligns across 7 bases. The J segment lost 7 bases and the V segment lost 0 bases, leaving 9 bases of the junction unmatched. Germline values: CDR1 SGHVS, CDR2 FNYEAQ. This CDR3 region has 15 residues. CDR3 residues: CASSLAPGTDYEQYF. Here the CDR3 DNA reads TGTGCCAGCAGCTTAGCGCCGGGGACAGACTATGAGCAGTACTTC.

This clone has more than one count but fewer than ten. CDR3: CASSEEAGPSYEQYF. CDR3 coding DNA: TGTGCCAGCAGTGAAGAGGCGGGGCCCTCCTACGAGCAGTACTTC. The chain combines TRBV2 with TRBJ2-7; D is perhaps TRBD2 (6 bases). The V and J ends lost 1 base and 0 bases respectively, with 10 bases between them. From germline, CDR1 is SNHLY and CDR2 FYNNEI. This CDR3 region has 15 residues.

Written as DNA, the CDR3 is TGCAGTGCTAGAGGACAAACCGAGCAGTTCTTC. It translates to CSARGQTEQFF. This chain joins TRBV20-1 and TRBJ2-1; no clear D gene. The germline CDR1 and CDR2 sequences are DFQATT and SNEGSKA (reference sequence). The CDR3 spans 11 residues. Trimming removed 1 base from V and 10 bases from J, with 8 bases in between.

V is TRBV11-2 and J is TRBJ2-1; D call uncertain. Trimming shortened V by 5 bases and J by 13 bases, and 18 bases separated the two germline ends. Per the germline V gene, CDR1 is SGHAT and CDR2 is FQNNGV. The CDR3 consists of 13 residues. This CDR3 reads CASSPRRIRGQFF. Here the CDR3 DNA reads TGTGCCAGCAGCCCCCGACGGATTCGCGGCCAGTTCTTC.

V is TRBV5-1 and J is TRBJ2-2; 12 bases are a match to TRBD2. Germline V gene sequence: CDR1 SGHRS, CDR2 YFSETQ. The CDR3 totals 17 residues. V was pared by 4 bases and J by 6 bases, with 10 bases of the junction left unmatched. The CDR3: CASSPPVLAGGAGELFF. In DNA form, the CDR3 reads TGCGCCAGCAGCCCCCCGGTCCTAGCGGGAGGGGCCGGGGAGCTGTTTTTT.

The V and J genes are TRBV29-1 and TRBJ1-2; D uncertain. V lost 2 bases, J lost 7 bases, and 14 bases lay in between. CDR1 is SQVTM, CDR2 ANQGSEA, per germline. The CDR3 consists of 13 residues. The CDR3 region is CSVEIKGMGGYTF. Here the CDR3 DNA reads TGCAGCGTTGAAATTAAAGGGATGGGTGGCTACACCTTC.

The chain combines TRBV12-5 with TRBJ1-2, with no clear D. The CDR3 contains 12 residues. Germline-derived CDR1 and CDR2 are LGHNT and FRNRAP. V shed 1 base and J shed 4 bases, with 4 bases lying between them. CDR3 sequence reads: CASGLGFYGYTF. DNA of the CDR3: TGTGCTAGTGGTTTGGGGTTCTATGGCTACACCTTC.